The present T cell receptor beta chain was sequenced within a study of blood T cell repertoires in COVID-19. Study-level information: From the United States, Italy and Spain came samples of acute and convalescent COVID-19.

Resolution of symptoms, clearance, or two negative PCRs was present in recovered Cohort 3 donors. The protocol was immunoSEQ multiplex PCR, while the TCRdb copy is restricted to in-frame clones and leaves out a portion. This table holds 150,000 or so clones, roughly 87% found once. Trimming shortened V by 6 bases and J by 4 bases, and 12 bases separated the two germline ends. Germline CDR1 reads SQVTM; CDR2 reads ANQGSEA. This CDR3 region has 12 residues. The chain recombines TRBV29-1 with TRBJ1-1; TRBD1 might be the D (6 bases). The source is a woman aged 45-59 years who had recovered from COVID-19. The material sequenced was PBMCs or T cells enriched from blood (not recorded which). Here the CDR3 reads CSVDRSGTEAFF. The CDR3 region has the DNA TGCAGCGTAGACAGGTCCGGCACTGAAGCTTTCTTT.